The next 24 T cell receptor beta chains were all read from a single sample in a study of cytomegalovirus exposure and HLA in healthy donors. PCR involved 60 Vbeta and 13 Jbeta primers. Only in-frame clones appear in the TCRdb table, and some are missing; sequencing was by immunoSEQ multiplex PCR. The data contain 85,000 to 100,000 clones, under 80% of them seen just once; the ten biggest clones take up around 7%. The sample was PBMCs. These receptors all stem from a man aged 35 to 55 in good health and CMV-seropositive.

J is TRBJ1-5 and V is TRBV19; D remains ambiguous. The CDR3 sequence is 15 residues long. Germline-derived CDR1 and CDR2 are LNHDA and SQIVND (reference sequence). The V end was cut by 1 base, the J end by 9 bases, with 16 bases between. CDR3 loop: CASSIGRLTETPQHF. The CDR3 DNA is TGTGCCAGTAGTATAGGTCGGCTTACGGAGACGCCCCAGCATTTT.

The chain employs TRBV2 and TRBJ2-2, with D possibly TRBD1 on 5 matching bases. From germline, CDR1 is SNHLY and CDR2 FYNNEI. The V and J ends lost 6 bases and 6 bases respectively, with 14 bases between them. This CDR3 is built from 14 residues. Here the CDR3 DNA reads TGTGCCAGCAGGTTCCAGGGTGAGGCCGGGGAGCTGTTTTTT. It encodes CASRFQGEAGELFF.

This clone was seen only once. The chain combines TRBV7-9 with TRBJ1-2; a weak D match, TRBD1 (6 bases). Germline-derived CDR1 and CDR2 are SEHNR and FQNEAQ (reference sequence). V was trimmed by 7 bases and J by 8 bases, leaving 14 bases between them. The CDR3 totals 12 residues. For the CDR3, the DNA is TGTGCCAGCATCCTAGAGGGGGGGGGCTACACCTTC. Its protein is CASILEGGGYTF.

This chain connects TRBV11-2 to TRBJ2-1, with D possibly matching TRBD1 (6 bases). The CDR3 sequence is 15 residues long. The V end was cut by 5 bases, the J end by 3 bases, with 14 bases between. Germline-derived CDR1 and CDR2 are SGHAT and FQNNGV. Here the CDR3 reads CASSPSRDNYNEQFF. For the CDR3, the DNA is TGTGCCAGCAGCCCGAGTCGGGACAACTACAATGAGCAGTTCTTC. Together with reference TRBV11-2 and TRBJ2-1, the CDR3 gives the full variable domain: EAGVAQSPRYKIIEKRQSVAFWCNPISGHATLYWYQQILGQGPKLLIQFQNNGVVDDSQLPKDRFSAERLKGVDSTLKIQPAKLEDSAVYLCASSPSRDNYNEQFFGPGTRLTVL.

Note on this clone: Other DNA sequences within the sample encode an identical CDR3. J is TRBJ2-1 and V is TRBV7-2; 7 positions match TRBD1. CDR3 length: 15 residues. CDR1 is SGHTA and CDR2 is FQGNSA in the germline V gene. Trimming removed 1 base from V and 2 bases from J; junction bases left unmatched: 2. The CDR3 DNA follows: TGTGCCAGCAGCTTAGGACAGGGCCCCTACAATGAGCAGTTCTTC. It specifies CASSLGQGPYNEQFF.

The gene calls are TRBV28 and TRBJ1-3; D perhaps matches TRBD1 (5 bases). The CDR3 length is 15 residues. CDR1 is MDHEN, CDR2 SYDVKM, per germline. V lost 10 bases and J 2 bases, leaving 18 bases between the germline ends. This CDR3 reads CATGGRGSTGNTIYF. CDR3 bases: TGTGCCACCGGGGGTAGGGGCTCCACTGGAAACACCATATATTTT.

The chain combines TRBV4-3 with TRBJ1-2; tentative D call: TRBD1 (6 bases). The length of the CDR3 is 13 residues. Trimming cost V 0 bases and J 6 bases, with 8 bases left between them. CDR1 is LGHNA, CDR2 YSLEER, per germline. DNA for the CDR3: TGCGCCAGCAGCCAAGATCAGGGGCATGGCTACACCTTC. Protein: CASSQDQGHGYTF.

The chain links TRBV19 to TRBJ2-3; D remains unclear. The V end lost 5 bases, the J end lost 0 bases, and 12 bases lay between the germline ends. The CDR3 spans 15 residues. Germline values: CDR1 LNHDA, CDR2 SQIVND (reference sequence). CDR3 residues: CASSETASSTDTQYF. Here the CDR3 DNA reads TGTGCCAGTAGTGAAACAGCAAGTAGCACAGATACGCAGTATTTT.

This chain connects TRBV9 to TRBJ1-1, with 11 positions matching TRBD1. Germline V gene data show CDR1 as SGDLS and CDR2 as YYNGEE. V trimming: 0 bases; J trimming: 7 bases; junction bases outside the gene matches: 11. The CDR3 is 17 amino acids. CDR3 loop: CASSVVAGQGAIGEAFF. CDR3 nucleotide sequence: TGTGCCAGCAGCGTAGTAGCAGGACAGGGGGCAATTGGTGAAGCTTTCTTT.

The rearrangement joins TRBV7-9 to TRBJ1-1; TRBD1 might be the D (6 bases). Germline V gene lookup returns CDR1 SEHNR and CDR2 FQNEAQ (reference sequence). CDR3 size: 14 residues. Trimming removed 7 bases at V and 2 bases at J, with 14 bases between. CDR3 sequence: CASNPNRDNTEAFF. As DNA, the CDR3 is TGTGCCAGCAACCCCAACAGGGATAACACTGAAGCTTTCTTT.

CDR3: CASSSNTGELFF. DNA for the CDR3: TGTGCCAGCAGCTCTAACACCGGGGAGCTGTTTTTT. This sequence joins TRBV5-4 and TRBJ2-2, with D hard to call. Germline-derived CDR1 and CDR2 are SGHNT and YYREEE (reference sequence). V lost 3 bases and J 2 bases, leaving 2 bases between the germline ends. The CDR3 has 12 residues.

This clone was counted a few times. The chain couples TRBV7-6 to TRBJ2-3; 7 nucleotides agree with TRBD1. The CDR3 sequence is 15 residues long. Unmatched junction bases numbered 8, after V lost 6 bases and J lost 2 bases. The germline CDR1 and CDR2 sequences are SGHVS and FNYEAQ. CDR3 in DNA: TGTGCCAGCAGTTTTCGGGACAGTTACACAGATACGCAGTATTTT. Translating it yields CASSFRDSYTDTQYF. Full variable domain (remainder filled in from reference TRBV7-6 and TRBJ2-3): GAGVSQSPRYKVTKRGQDVALRCDPISGHVSLYWYRQALGQGPEFLTYFNYEAQQDKSGLPNDRFSAERPEGSISTLTIQRTEQRDSAMYRCASSFRDSYTDTQYFGPGTRLTVL.

At least ten counts were recorded for this clone. This sequence joins TRBV2 and TRBJ1-4; D remains unclear. The CDR3 loop spans 15 amino acids. Looked up from germline, CDR1 is SNHLY and CDR2 is FYNNEI. The V end lost 3 bases, the J end lost 0 bases, and 8 bases lay between the germline ends. The CDR3 protein is CASSESTATNEKLFF. The CDR3 region has the DNA TGTGCCAGCAGTGAGTCTACTGCAACTAATGAAAAACTGTTTTTT.

This clone occurred a few times. V and J are TRBV9 and TRBJ1-2; a weak D match, TRBD1 (5 bases). V gave up 0 bases and J gave up 7 bases, with 7 bases separating them. The germline V gene encodes CDR1 SGDLS and CDR2 YYNGEE. The CDR3 is 12 residues long. The CDR3 nucleotides are TGTGCCAGCAGCGTAGTAAGGGGTGGCTACACCTTC. Its translation is CASSVVRGGYTF. Combining the CDR3 with reference TRBV9 and TRBJ1-2 gives the whole variable domain DSGVTQTPKHLITATGQRVTLRCSPRSGDLSVYWYQQSLDQGLQFLIQYYNGEERAKGNILERFSAQQFPDLHSELNLSSLELGDSALYFCASSVVRGGYTFGSGTRLTVV.

As regards this clone: At one boundary the junction diverges from the germline segment, which might be a read error. The chain couples TRBV7-7 to TRBJ2-1, with 12 bases fitting TRBD2. Germline assignment: CDR1 SSHAT and CDR2 FNYEAQ (reference sequence). The CDR3 contains 16 residues. This CDR3 is CASSLETSGRLSEQFF. CDR3 coding DNA: TGTGCTAGCAGCTTAGAGACTAGCGGGAGACTGAGTGAGCAGTTCTTC.

This clone is classed as medium-sized. This rearrangement joins TRBV9 to TRBJ2-1; D might be TRBD2 (6 bases). This CDR3 comprises 14 residues. V dropped 3 bases and J dropped 8 bases, with 15 bases sitting between them. Germline V gives CDR1 SGDLS, CDR2 YYNGEE. CDR3 protein: CASSGDGSADEQFF. The CDR3 DNA is TGTGCCAGCAGCGGAGACGGGAGTGCGGATGAGCAGTTCTTC.

The V gene is TRBV19, the J gene TRBJ1-2; TRBD1 matches 10 bases. The CDR3 is 15 residues long. Germline loops: CDR1 LNHDA, CDR2 SQIVND (reference sequence). V lost 4 bases, J lost 1 base, and 3 bases stayed unmatched. The chain's CDR3 is CASSTGQGINYGYTF. In DNA form, the CDR3 reads TGTGCCAGTAGTACGGGACAGGGGATTAACTATGGCTACACCTTC.

The V call is TRBV7-8, the J call TRBJ1-5; weak D call: TRBD1 (5 bases). The CDR3 has 16 amino acids. The germline V and J ends were trimmed by 5 bases and 3 bases, with 17 bases remaining between them. Germline CDR1 reads SGHVS; CDR2 reads FQNEAQ. The chain's CDR3 is CASSTGGAPVNQPQHF. CDR3 sequence (DNA): TGTGCCAGCAGCACCGGAGGGGCGCCAGTCAATCAGCCCCAGCATTTT.

The chain's CDR3 is CASSPSMGARDEQFF. CDR3 bases: TGTGCCAGCTCACCGTCCATGGGGGCAAGGGATGAGCAGTTCTTC. The V gene is TRBV18, the J gene TRBJ2-1, with D maybe TRBD1 (6 bases). The germline V gene encodes CDR1 KGHSH and CDR2 LQKENI. The germline V and J ends were trimmed by 3 bases and 8 bases, with 17 bases remaining between them. The CDR3 length is 15 residues.

The chain links TRBV7-9 to TRBJ2-3; no clear D gene. V lost 2 bases and J lost 0, with 9 bases in between. From germline, CDR1 is SEHNR and CDR2 FQNEAQ (reference sequence). This CDR3 has 15 amino acids. The CDR3 nucleotides read TGTGCCAGCAGCTTACGGCAGGCTAGCACAGATACGCAGTATTTT. Translating it yields CASSLRQASTDTQYF.

This clone was counted once. This rearrangement joins TRBV9 to TRBJ2-1; D might be TRBD2 (6 bases). This CDR3 comprises 15 residues. The V gene lost 4 bases and the J gene lost 7 bases, with 18 bases spanning the gap. Looked up from germline, CDR1 is SGDLS and CDR2 is YYNGEE. CDR3 DNA: TGTGCCAGCAGCCCGTCGGGACTTCAATCGAATGAGCAGTTCTTC. Its protein is CASSPSGLQSNEQFF.

This clone was counted between two and nine times. The chain carries TRBV27 and TRBJ2-1, with 9 bases matching TRBD2. Germline V gene lookup returns CDR1 MNHEY and CDR2 SMNVEV (reference sequence). V gave up 3 bases and J gave up 8 bases; unmatched junction bases: 2. CDR3 length: 13 amino acids. The CDR3 loop reads CASSFGTSYEQFF. The CDR3 DNA reads as TGTGCCAGCAGTTTCGGGACTAGCTATGAGCAGTTCTTC.

This clone was seen a few times. This chain links TRBV10-1 with TRBJ2-2; possibly TRBD1 for D (6 bases). Per germline, CDR1 WNHNN and CDR2 SYGVQD (reference sequence). The CDR3 is made up of 15 amino acids. V lost 2 bases, J lost 4 bases, and 11 bases lay in between. The DNA for the CDR3 is TGCGCCAGCAGTGAGAGGGTACAGGGCACCGGGGAGCTGTTTTTT. Residues: CASSERVQGTGELFF.

The CDR3 DNA sequence: TGCGCCAGCAGTCCGGGAGGGGTCTCTGGAAACACCATATATTTT. As protein: CASSPGGVSGNTIYF. The chain links TRBV10-1 to TRBJ1-3; a weak D match, TRBD1 (5 bases). The CDR3 loop spans 15 amino acids. Germline assignment: CDR1 WNHNN and CDR2 SYGVQD (reference sequence). Trimming stripped 5 bases from V and 0 bases from J, with 11 bases between.